This TCR beta chain is from a study of blood T cell repertoires in COVID-19. Whole-study context: Acute and convalescent COVID-19 samples came from the United States, Italy and Spain. Nucleic acid was either cDNA or gDNA, and it came from T cells, B-cell-depleted T cells, or PBMCs.

The V gene's germline CDR1 is SEHNR and CDR2 FQNEAQ (reference sequence). J gave up 2 bases and V 2 bases, and 5 bases lay outside the gene matches. This CDR3 region has 15 residues. Methods used by the authors: Estimation of nucleated cell counts was performed using reference gene primer amplification. Clones were sequenced by immunoSEQ multiplex PCR, and TCRdb holds only the in-frame ones, with some missing. Clone size and V and J calls were adopted from that table, with D and trimming inferred from the DNA. The sample has more than 300,000 clones, about 88% seen once. Recruited during active infection, patients (from Seattle) were subsequently followed longitudinally.

The sample consisted of peripheral blood. The chain is built from TRBV7-9 and TRBJ2-5; 7 bases match TRBD1. This sequence was found in a woman aged 65 to 85 with COVID-19, enrolled during active disease. The CDR3 loop is CASSLNPGGQETQYF. DNA for the CDR3: TGTGCCAGCAGCTTAAATCCAGGGGGACAAGAGACCCAGTACTTC. Full variable domain (missing parts from reference TRBV7-9 and TRBJ2-5): DTGVSQNPRHKITKRGQNVTFRCDPISEHNRLYWYRQTLGQGPEFLTYFQNEAQLEKSRLLSDRFSAERPKGSFSTLEIQRTEQGDSAMYLCASSLNPGGQETQYFGPGTRLLVL.